One and the same sample provided the 18 T cell receptor beta chains below, sequenced in a study of CD8+CD57+ T cells in acquired aplastic anemia. Whoever was chosen for sequencing had shown CD8+CD57+ cell expansion by flow cytometry. CDR3 and TCR beta VDJ profiling relied on a genomic DNA template. TCRdb passed the reads through MiXCR, listing each CDR3 protein once. This sample has 210,000 or so distinct CDR3 sequences, with under 50% found just once. The sample was sorted CD4+, CD8+, or CD8+CD57+ T cells (not recorded which) from PBMCs. The receptor source for this set is a human donor with aplastic anemia.

The rearrangement uses TRBV7-2 and TRBJ1-6; D gene ambiguous. This CDR3 comprises 17 residues. Germline CDR1 SGHTA, CDR2 FQGNSA. The V end lost 2 bases, the J end lost 0 bases, and 11 bases lay between the germline ends. CDR3: CASSLQVLSSYNSPLHF. Here the CDR3 DNA reads TGTGCCAGCAGCTTACAGGTCCTAAGCTCCTATAATTCACCCCTCCACTTT.

This sequence joins TRBV29-1 and TRBJ2-7; D is perhaps TRBD1 (5 bases). The V and J ends lost 8 bases and 6 bases respectively, with 14 bases between them. Per germline, CDR1 SQVTM and CDR2 ANQGSEA. This CDR3 is 11 amino acids long. CDR3: CSSRQRSEQYF. The DNA of the CDR3 is TGCAGCTCCCGACAGAGGTCCGAGCAGTACTTC.

This clonotype appeared a single time. The chain employs TRBV29-1 and TRBJ1-2; D might be TRBD1 (6 bases). With 6 bases removed from V and 8 bases from J, the gap between germline ends came to 19 bases. This CDR3 is built from 13 residues. Germline V gene data show CDR1 as SQVTM and CDR2 as ANQGSEA. CDR3 region: CSVPSGRGGGYTF. DNA of the CDR3: TGCAGCGTCCCCAGCGGCAGGGGAGGGGGCTACACCTTC.

Points on this clonotype: This could be a read error, since a much larger clone is one nucleotide away. The chain has TRBV20-1 and TRBJ1-3, with 9 bases aligning to TRBD1. CDR3 length: 12 amino acids. CDR1 is DFQATT and CDR2 is SNEGSKA in the germline V gene (reference sequence). The CDR3: CSAKTGGNTVYF. CDR3 nucleotides: TGCAGTGCTAAGACAGGGGGAAACACCGTATATTTT.

The V call is TRBV6-1, the J call TRBJ2-2; TRBD1 matches at 7 bases. With 4 bases clipped from V and 4 bases from J, the junction kept 9 bases outside the gene matches. In germline, CDR1 is MNHNS, CDR2 SASEGT. The CDR3 runs 16 residues. The CDR3 nucleotides read TGTGCCAGCAGTGGCCGACAGGGTGGAGGCACCGGGGAGCTGTTTTTT. As protein: CASSGRQGGGTGELFF.

V and J are TRBV5-1 and TRBJ2-3; D gene uncertain. Germline lookup yields CDR1 SGHRS and CDR2 YFSETQ. The CDR3 loop spans 16 amino acids. V shed 0 bases and J shed 11 bases, with 22 bases lying between them. The CDR3 coding sequence is TGCGCCAGCAGCTTGGGAGGCAGTCTTTCCTACAATGAGCAGTATTTT. It codes for CASSLGGSLSYNEQYF.

This clonotype was counted at least ten times. This chain connects TRBV5-8 to TRBJ2-7; D tentatively fits TRBD1 or TRBD2 (6 bases each). This CDR3 comprises 16 residues. Trimming stripped 6 bases from V and 2 bases from J, with 21 bases between. Germline V lookup: CDR1 SGHTS, CDR2 YDEGEE. The CDR3 region has the DNA TGTGCCAGCAACCTTGGGGGCGGGGTAGGGGCCTACGAGCAGTACTTC. Its protein is CASNLGGGVGAYEQYF.

This clonotype came up once. V is TRBV2 and J is TRBJ2-3; 11 positions agree with TRBD1. The germline V gene encodes CDR1 SNHLY and CDR2 FYNNEI. This CDR3 spans 13 amino acids. V shed 6 bases and J 11 bases; nucleotides not matched to a gene: 7. For the CDR3, the DNA is TGTGCCAGCAGGGACAGGGGGCTCAATGAGCAGTATTTT. Translating it yields CASRDRGLNEQYF.

For this clonotype: A much larger clone is a single base away; this may be a read error. CDR3 protein: CASSFVSWGTEELFF. For the CDR3, the DNA is TGTGCCAGCAGTTTCGTCAGCTGGGGCACCGAGGAGCTGTTTTTT. This chain uses TRBV12-3 or TRBV12-4 with TRBJ2-2; perhaps TRBD1 as D (5 bases). The length of the CDR3 is 15 residues.

The rearrangement links TRBV19 to TRBJ1-1, with D maybe TRBD1 (6 bases). This CDR3 contains 16 residues. Trimming took off 9 bases at V and 1 base at J, with 21 bases between the two ends. In germline, CDR1 is LNHDA, CDR2 SQIVND (reference sequence). The CDR3 nucleotides read TGTGCCAGCAGTTACCTTATCAGGGGAACGAACACTGAAGCTTTCTTT. It translates to CASSYLIRGTNTEAFF.

The chain joins TRBV7-9 to TRBJ1-5, with D possibly TRBD1 on 5 matching bases. This CDR3 contains 16 residues. Germline CDR1 reads SEHNR; CDR2 reads FQNEAQ (reference sequence). With 5 bases removed from V and 14 bases from J, the gap between germline ends came to 28 bases. CDR3 nucleotides: TGTGCCAGCAGCCTACCACCAGGGACGGTATCCTACAATGAGCATTTT. Its protein is CASSLPPGTVSYNEHF.

On this clonotype itself: A much larger clone differs by one base, so this may be a read error. The chain couples TRBV9 to TRBJ2-2; TRBD1 or TRBD2 may be the D gene (5 bases each). Germline V gene sequence: CDR1 SGDLS, CDR2 YYNGEE. This CDR3 comprises 15 residues. The V and J ends lost 2 bases and 2 bases respectively, with 10 bases between them. CDR3 sequence: CASSVRGSNTGELFF. DNA for the CDR3: TGTGCCAGCAGCGTCCGGGGCAGCAACACCGGGGAGCTGTTTTTT. The variable domain in full, completed from reference TRBV9 and TRBJ2-2, reads DSGVTQTPKHLITATGQRVTLRCSPRSGDLSVYWYQQSLDQGLQFLIQYYNGEERAKGNILERFSAQQFPDLHSELNLSSLELGDSALYFCASSVRGSNTGELFFGEGSRLTVL.

The chain uses TRBV2 and TRBJ1-2, with D unclear. Germline V gene sequence: CDR1 SNHLY, CDR2 FYNNEI. Between the trimmed V and J ends, which lost 7 bases and 1 base, there was a span of 10 bases. The length of the CDR3 is 13 residues. The CDR3 is CASKSTLNYGYTF. CDR3 sequence (DNA): TGTGCCAGCAAATCGACACTTAACTATGGCTACACCTTC.

There are many counts of this clonotype. The genes are TRBV7-9 and TRBJ2-7; 9 bases map to TRBD1. The V segment lost 0 bases and the J segment 3 bases; nucleotides outside the gene matches: 0. The germline V gene has CDR1 SEHNR and CDR2 FQNEAQ (reference sequence). The CDR3 is 14 residues long. The CDR3 DNA reads TGTGCCAGCAGCTTAGCGGACAGGGGCTACGAGCAGTACTTC. It encodes CASSLADRGYEQYF.

This chain connects TRBV6-6 to TRBJ2-2; the D is unclear. The V gene lost 4 bases and the J gene lost 5 bases, with 8 bases spanning the gap. Germline V gene data show CDR1 as MNHNY and CDR2 as SVGAGI (reference sequence). This CDR3 is built from 13 residues. The CDR3: CASSSQSTGELFF. The CDR3 DNA sequence: TGTGCCAGCAGTTCCCAGAGTACCGGGGAGCTGTTTTTT.

The chain carries TRBV30 and TRBJ1-2, with 11 bases fitting TRBD1. Germline CDR1 reads GTSNPN; CDR2 reads SVGIG (reference sequence). The CDR3 sequence is 12 residues long. The CDR3 here is CVEDRGPHGYTF. CDR3 DNA: TGTGTCGAGGACAGGGGGCCTCATGGCTACACCTTC.

Note on this clonotype: Compared with germline, one end of the junction differs, possibly owing to a read error. CDR3 loop: CASSRIESDTEAFF. The CDR3 nucleotides are TGCGCCAGCAGCCGTATTGAGAGCGACACTGAAGCTTTCTTT. The chain employs TRBV25-1 and TRBJ1-1, with D hard to call. The CDR3 is made up of 14 amino acids. Per germline, CDR1 MGHDK and CDR2 SYGVNS.

In this sample, this clonotype turned up many times. CDR3 coding DNA: TGCGCCAGCAGCTTGGACAGCACAGCCTACGAGCAGTACTTC. Protein: CASSLDSTAYEQYF. The chain combines TRBV5-1 with TRBJ2-7; D unresolved. There are 14 residues in the CDR3. Germline CDR1 is SGHRS and CDR2 is YFSETQ. V lost 0 bases to trimming and J lost 2 bases, with 9 bases between them. Using reference TRBV5-1 and TRBJ2-7 for the parts outside the CDR3, the full variable domain is KAGVTQTPRYLIKTRGQQVTLSCSPISGHRSVSWYQQTPGQGLQFLFEYFSETQRNKGNFPGRFSGRQFSNSRSEMNVSTLELGDSALYLCASSLDSTAYEQYFGPGTRLTVT.